This T cell receptor (beta chain) was identified in a study of T cells after yellow fever vaccination. General observations from the study: Contamination by abundant bulk-population clonotypes could be present in FACS-sorted repertoires. The CD4 compartment and the CD8 compartment contained a small share of clonotypes in common.

The V gene's germline CDR1 is SGHVS and CDR2 FQNEAQ. V dropped 0 bases and J dropped 5; count of bases not matched to a gene: 14. This CDR3 spans 19 amino acids. The TCR cDNA carried a universal primer site and UMIs from 5'RACE template switching. TCRdb fed the 5' RACE reads into MiXCR, producing one record per CDR3 protein. The sample has roughly 500,000 distinct CDR3 sequences; under 25% are singletons. As for this clonotype: Its antigen is not known.

This sequence joins TRBV7-8 and TRBJ2-4; 9 nucleotides agree with TRBD1. The source of this sequence is a man aged 25 to 40 who received the YFV17D yellow fever vaccine. Here the sequenced sample was PBMCs, taken 15 days after the yellow fever booster vaccination. The CDR3 DNA reads TGTGCCAGCAGCTTAGCCGGACAGGGGCTGTCAAGTATCCAAAACATTCAGTACTTC. Translated, it gives CASSLAGQGLSSIQNIQYF.